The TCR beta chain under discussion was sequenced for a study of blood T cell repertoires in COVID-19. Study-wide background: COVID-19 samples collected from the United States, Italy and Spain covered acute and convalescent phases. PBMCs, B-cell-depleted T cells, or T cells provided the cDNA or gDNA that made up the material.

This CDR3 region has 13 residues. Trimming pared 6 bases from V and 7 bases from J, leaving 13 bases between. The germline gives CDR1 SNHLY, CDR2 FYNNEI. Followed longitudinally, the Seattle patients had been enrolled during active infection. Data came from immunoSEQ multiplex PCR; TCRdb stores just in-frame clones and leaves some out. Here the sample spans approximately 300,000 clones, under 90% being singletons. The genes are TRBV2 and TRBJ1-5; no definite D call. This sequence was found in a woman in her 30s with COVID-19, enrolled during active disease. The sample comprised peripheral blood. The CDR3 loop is CASSLLGGQPQHF. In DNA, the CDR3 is TGTGCCAGCAGCCTCCTCGGAGGGCAGCCCCAGCATTTT.